The present T cell receptor (beta chain) was sequenced within a study of control samples from healthy donors and cancer patients. TCRdb keeps only in-frame clones here, not all; method: immunoSEQ multiplex PCR. The sample has under 200,000 clones, roughly nine tenths seen once; the top ten hold 0.65% to 0.75%. The junction had 9 bases not matched to a gene; V was cut back by 7 bases and J by 7 bases. The CDR3 is 15 amino acids. The germline V gene has CDR1 LNHDA and CDR2 SQIVND (reference sequence). The TCR sequence derives from a woman in her twenties or thirties in good health. This chain connects TRBV19 to TRBJ2-1; the match to TRBD2 covers 11 bases. The sequencing sample was made of blood. CDR3 coding DNA: TGTGCCAGTAAATACACTAGCGGGAGTTTTAATGAGCAGTTCTTC. This codes for CASKYTSGSFNEQFF.